This is a list of T cell receptor beta chains from one sample in a study of cytomegalovirus exposure and HLA in healthy donors. The table came from immunoSEQ multiplex PCR; TCRdb's copy has only in-frame clones and leaves some out. The sample carries over 100,000 clones, 80% recorded once. Sequences were obtained from PBMCs. These receptors were taken from a man aged 25-45 years in good health and CMV-seronegative. Each CDR3 is given with its conserved first and last residue. D genes are given only for firm matches. Rows give clone size only sometimes, using once, few, many, or a class for an expanded clone.

CASSSSGGSYEQYF	TGTGCCAGCAGCTCATCAGGGGGCTCCTACGAGCAGTACTTC	few	TRBD1	TRBJ2-7	TRBV11-3
CASSSSSGQETQYF	TGTGCCAGCAGTTCTTCTAGTGGCCAAGAGACCCAGTACTTC	.	.	TRBJ2-5	TRBV27
CASSQGLEETQYF	TGTGCCAGCAGCCAAGGGTTAGAAGAGACCCAGTACTTC	.	.	TRBJ2-5	TRBV4-2
CASSPGQGTDTQYF	TGTGCCAGCAGTCCCGGACAGGGCACAGATACGCAGTATTTT	.	TRBD1	TRBJ2-3	TRBV2
CASSLEDSSYEQYF	TGTGCCAGCAGCTTAGAGGACAGCTCCTACGAGCAGTACTTC	.	.	TRBJ2-7	TRBV11-2
CASSRQGRSGANVLTF	TGTGCCAGCAGCCGACAGGGCCGCTCTGGGGCCAACGTCCTGACTTTC	.	TRBD1	TRBJ2-6	TRBV13
CASSERGGTDTQYF	TGTGCCAGCAGTGAGCGGGGGGGCACAGATACGCAGTATTTT	.	TRBD2	TRBJ2-3	TRBV6-4
CASSFLLAGGGEQFF	TGTGCCAGCAGTTTTTTACTAGCGGGGGGAGGTGAGCAGTTCTTC	.	TRBD2	TRBJ2-1	TRBV27
CASPSHQPQHF	TGCGCCAGTCCTTCCCATCAGCCCCAGCATTTT	.	.	TRBJ1-5	TRBV10-1
CASTEMGSSYNSPLHF	TGTGCCAGCACCGAAATGGGGAGCTCCTATAATTCACCCCTCCACTTT	.	.	TRBJ1-6	TRBV9
CAFRNAGLARYEQYF	TGTGCCTTCCGTAACGCGGGGCTAGCCCGCTACGAGCAGTACTTC	.	.	TRBJ2-7	TRBV30
CASSLGGQGRSPLHF	TGCGCCAGCAGCTTGGGGGGACAGGGCCGATCACCCCTCCACTTT	.	TRBD1	TRBJ1-6	TRBV5-1
CASSTPSGVNTGELFF	TGTGCCAGCAGCACCCCTAGCGGGGTAAACACCGGGGAGCTGTTTTTT	.	TRBD2	TRBJ2-2	TRBV2
CALHGGRYGYTF	TGTGCCTTGCACGGGGGGCGATATGGCTACACCTTC	.	.	TRBJ1-2	TRBV2
CASSPPTSGGAGELFF	TGTGCCAGCAGCCCACCGACTAGCGGGGGCGCCGGGGAGCTGTTTTTT	.	TRBD2	TRBJ2-2	TRBV5-4
CASSQVGGRSSYEQYF	TGTGCCAGCAGCCAAGTGGGGGGGCGATCATCCTACGAGCAGTACTTC	once	.	TRBJ2-7	TRBV4-2
CASSYSARTGLHEQFF	TGTGCCAGCAGTTATTCTGCGAGGACAGGGTTACATGAGCAGTTCTTC	.	TRBD1	TRBJ2-1	TRBV28
CASRGGQLSYNEQFF	TGTGCCAGCAGAGGGGGACAGCTGTCCTACAATGAGCAGTTCTTC	.	TRBD1	TRBJ2-1	TRBV6-1
CASSVAGSEAFF	TGTGCCAGCAGCGTAGCTGGGAGTGAAGCTTTCTTT	.	.	TRBJ1-1	TRBV7-8
CASSVLAGEETQYF	TGTGCCAGCAGCGTGCTAGCGGGAGAAGAGACCCAGTACTTC	.	TRBD2	TRBJ2-5	TRBV9
CASSEPSSGEVYNEQFF	TGTGCCAGCAGTGAACCGTCTAGCGGGGAGGTGTACAATGAGCAGTTCTTC	.	TRBD2	TRBJ2-1	TRBV2
CASSHDGTAYNEQFF	TGTGCCAGCAGCCATGACGGGACAGCTTACAATGAGCAGTTCTTC	.	TRBD1	TRBJ2-1	TRBV4-2
CASTRDIKNSQYF	TGTGCCAGCACCCGGGACATCAAAAACAGTCAGTACTTC	.	.	TRBJ2-4	TRBV7-9
CASSPRGQGRPMNTEAFF	TGCGCCAGCAGCCCACGGGGACAGGGACGTCCCATGAACACTGAAGCTTTCTTT	few	TRBD1	TRBJ1-1	TRBV5-1
CASSPRRTGELFF	TGTGCCAGCTCACCACGGAGGACCGGGGAGCTGTTTTTT	.	.	TRBJ2-2	TRBV18
CASTTGGIGETQYF	TGTGCCAGCACTACGGGGGGCATTGGTGAGACCCAGTACTTC	.	.	TRBJ2-5	TRBV4-2
CASSLDSQNAYEQYF	TGCGCCAGCAGCTTGGACAGCCAAAACGCCTACGAGCAGTACTTC	few	.	TRBJ2-7	TRBV5-1
CASSLGPAGHGDTQYF	TGCGCCAGCAGCTTGGGCCCCGCGGGGCATGGAGATACGCAGTATTTT	.	.	TRBJ2-3	TRBV5-1
CASMGTSSGNTIYF	TGTGCCAGCATGGGGACATCCTCTGGAAACACCATATATTTT	.	.	TRBJ1-3	TRBV25-1
CASHSREVQETQYF	TGTGCCAGCCACTCACGGGAGGTCCAAGAGACCCAGTACTTC	.	TRBD2	TRBJ2-5	TRBV25-1
CASSQVDRSTYEQYF	TGCGCCAGCAGCCAGGTCGACAGGTCTACCTACGAGCAGTACTTC	.	.	TRBJ2-7	TRBV4-1
CASSPGGGGDNEQFF	TGTGCCAGCTCACCGGGCGGGGGGGGCGACAATGAGCAGTTCTTC	once	TRBD2	TRBJ2-1	TRBV18
CASSLGARDSTYEQYF	TGTGCCAGCAGCCTAGGTGCCAGGGACAGCACCTACGAGCAGTACTTC	once	TRBD1	TRBJ2-7	TRBV7-9
CASSFGLMHSTDTQYF	TGCGCCAGCAGCTTTGGACTAATGCATAGCACAGATACGCAGTATTTT	.	.	TRBJ2-3	TRBV5-1
CASSEILGQQQYF	TGTGCCAGCAGTGAGATCCTTGGACAGCAGCAGTACTTC	.	.	TRBJ2-7	TRBV2
CASSSEADSPLHF	TGTGCCAGCAGCTCAGAAGCGGATTCACCCCTCCACTTT	.	.	TRBJ1-6	TRBV5-4
CASSQDTYSEAFF	TGCGCCAGCAGCCAAGATACCTACAGTGAAGCTTTCTTT	once	.	TRBJ1-1	TRBV4-3
CASSFSGTGGDEQFF	TGCGCCAGCAGCTTTAGCGGGACAGGGGGTGATGAGCAGTTCTTC	.	TRBD1	TRBJ2-1	TRBV5-1
CASSQDQRGGRTDTQYF	TGCGCCAGCAGCCAAGATCAGCGGGGGGGCCGAACAGATACGCAGTATTTT	.	TRBD2	TRBJ2-3	TRBV4-3
CASSQGYRDDQPQHF	TGCGCCAGCAGCCAGGGATACAGGGACGATCAGCCCCAGCATTTT	.	.	TRBJ1-5	TRBV4-1
CASSGGGGAEEQFF	TGCGCCAGCAGTGGAGGCGGGGGGGCAGAGGAGCAGTTCTTC	.	TRBD2	TRBJ2-1	TRBV5-1
CASSLRLMEPIVAKNIQYF	TGTGCCAGCAGCTTGAGGCTAATGGAGCCAATAGTAGCCAAAAACATTCAGTACTTC	few	.	TRBJ2-4	TRBV5-5
CASSVRGAGNEQFF	TGTGCCAGCAGCGTCAGGGGGGCCGGTAATGAGCAGTTCTTC	.	.	TRBJ2-1	TRBV7-6
CASRATGGGPGSPLHF	TGTGCCAGCAGGGCCACAGGGGGTGGGCCGGGTTCACCCCTCCACTTT	.	TRBD1	TRBJ1-6	TRBV7-2
CASSGQGSLETQYF	TGTGCCAGCAGTGGACAGGGGTCACTGGAGACCCAGTACTTC	.	TRBD1	TRBJ2-5	TRBV25-1
CASTGDSSYNEQFF	TGCGCCAGCACAGGGGACAGTTCCTACAATGAGCAGTTCTTC	.	TRBD1	TRBJ2-1	TRBV5-1
CASTPGQDNEQYF	TGTGCCAGTACCCCGGGACAAGACAACGAGCAGTACTTC	.	.	TRBJ2-7	TRBV18
CSVDGLAGGLGQETQYF	TGCAGCGTTGATGGACTAGCGGGGGGCTTGGGGCAAGAGACCCAGTACTTC	.	TRBD2	TRBJ2-5	TRBV29-1
CTSSQESGIQGPPNYNEQFF	TGCACCAGCAGCCAAGAATCGGGGATTCAGGGGCCTCCAAATTACAATGAGCAGTTCTTC	.	.	TRBJ2-1	TRBV1
CSSSLVRTGERSQGYTF	TGTTCCAGCAGCTTAGTTCGGACAGGGGAACGAAGTCAGGGCTACACCTTC	.	TRBD1	TRBJ1-2	TRBV7-9
CASSKTAGDSNQPQHF	TGTGCCAGCAGCAAAACGGCGGGGGATAGCAATCAGCCCCAGCATTTT	.	.	TRBJ1-5	TRBV21-1
CASSLNMNTEAFF	TGTGCCAGCAGCTTAAATATGAACACTGAAGCTTTCTTT	.	.	TRBJ1-1	TRBV5-6
CASSPYGLAGRQETQYF	TGTGCCAGCAGCCCATATGGACTAGCGGGGCGACAAGAGACCCAGTACTTC	.	TRBD2	TRBJ2-5	TRBV7-2
CASSPAGTGGSGYTF	TGTGCCAGCAGCCCAGCCGGGACAGGGGGCAGTGGCTACACCTTC	.	TRBD1	TRBJ1-2	TRBV13
CAIRSGVEAPLHF	TGTGCCATCAGATCAGGGGTGGAGGCACCCCTCCACTTT	few	.	TRBJ1-6	TRBV10-3
CASSSDRSEPGYTF	TGTGCCAGCAGTTCCGACAGGTCAGAACCTGGCTACACCTTC	.	.	TRBJ1-2	TRBV28
CASRFRGHNEQFF	TGTGCCAGCAGGTTTAGGGGTCACAATGAGCAGTTCTTC	.	.	TRBJ2-1	TRBV28